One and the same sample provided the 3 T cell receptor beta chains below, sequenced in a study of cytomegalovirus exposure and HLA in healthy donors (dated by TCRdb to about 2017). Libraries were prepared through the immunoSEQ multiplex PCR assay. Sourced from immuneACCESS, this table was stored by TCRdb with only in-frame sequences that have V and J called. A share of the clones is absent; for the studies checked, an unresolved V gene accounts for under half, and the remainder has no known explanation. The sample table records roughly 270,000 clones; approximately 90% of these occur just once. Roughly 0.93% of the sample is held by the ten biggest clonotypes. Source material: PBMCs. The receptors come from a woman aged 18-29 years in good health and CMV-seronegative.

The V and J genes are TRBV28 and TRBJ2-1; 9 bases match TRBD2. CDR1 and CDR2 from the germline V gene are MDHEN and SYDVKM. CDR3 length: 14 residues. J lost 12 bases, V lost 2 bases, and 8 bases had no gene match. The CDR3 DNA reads TGTGCCAGCAGTTTACCCTCTGGCGGGAGGGCGCAGTTCTTC. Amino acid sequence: CASSLPSGGRAQFF.

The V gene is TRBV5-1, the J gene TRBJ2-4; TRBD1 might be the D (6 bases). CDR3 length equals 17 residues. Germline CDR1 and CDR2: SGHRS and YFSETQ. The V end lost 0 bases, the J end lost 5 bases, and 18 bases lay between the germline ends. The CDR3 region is CASSLGGATGLQNIQYF. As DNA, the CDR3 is TGCGCCAGCAGCTTGGGAGGGGCGACAGGTCTTCAAAACATTCAGTACTTC.

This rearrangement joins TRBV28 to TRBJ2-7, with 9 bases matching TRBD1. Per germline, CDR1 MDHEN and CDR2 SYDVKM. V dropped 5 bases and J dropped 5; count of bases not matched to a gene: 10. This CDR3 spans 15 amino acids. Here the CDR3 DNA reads TGTGCCAGCAGTACCTCCGGGACAGGGAAACACGAGCAGTACTTC. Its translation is CASSTSGTGKHEQYF. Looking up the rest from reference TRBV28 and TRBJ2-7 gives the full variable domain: DVKVTQSSRYLVKRTGEKVFLECVQDMDHENMFWYRQDPGLGLRLIYFSYDVKMKEKGDIPEGYSVSREKKERFSLILESASTNQTSMYLCASSTSGTGKHEQYFGPGTRLTVT.